These 21 T cell receptor beta chains originate from one sample sequenced in a study of cytomegalovirus exposure and HLA in healthy donors. Primers: 60 Vbeta forward and 13 Jbeta reverse. This table comes from immunoSEQ multiplex PCR, and its TCRdb copy is limited to in-frame clones, with some not included. Of a few hundred thousand clones listed, 84% are singletons. Source material: PBMCs. The source is a woman aged 40 to 50 in good health and CMV-seropositive.

The rearrangement uses TRBV28 and TRBJ2-2; D remains ambiguous. V was pared by 3 bases and J by 0 bases, with 11 bases between. Looked up from germline, CDR1 is MDHEN and CDR2 is SYDVKM. CDR3 length equals 16 residues. CDR3 nucleotide sequence: TGTGCCAGCAGTTTCAGGTTACTTTCGAACACCGGGGAGCTGTTTTTT. Protein: CASSFRLLSNTGELFF.

V gene TRBV6-1 combines with J gene TRBJ2-5, with 11 nucleotides matching TRBD2. The CDR3 is made up of 16 amino acids. The germline gives CDR1 MNHNS, CDR2 SASEGT. The V gene end was trimmed by 2 bases and the J gene end by 1 base; junction bases not matched to a gene: 3. CDR3 DNA sequence: TGTGCCAGCAGTGAATACGGGACTAGCGGCCAAGAGACCCAGTACTTC. It specifies CASSEYGTSGQETQYF.

The V and J genes are TRBV5-1 and TRBJ2-1; D unresolved. The germline V gene encodes CDR1 SGHRS and CDR2 YFSETQ. V lost 0 bases to trimming and J lost 6 bases, with 16 bases between them. The CDR3 sequence is 16 residues long. CDR3 nucleotides: TGCGCCAGCAGCTTGGTCTCCCCCCCGGGTGTCAATGAGCAGTTCTTC. The encoded protein is CASSLVSPPGVNEQFF.

The chain combines TRBV30 with TRBJ2-7; TRBD2 might be the D (6 bases). Between the trimmed V and J ends, which lost 2 bases and 3 bases, there was a span of 8 bases. Germline assignment: CDR1 GTSNPN and CDR2 SVGIG (reference sequence). This CDR3 region has 12 residues. CDR3 DNA: TGTGCCTGGAGTATCGGGGGCTACGAGCAGTACTTC. This sequence encodes CAWSIGGYEQYF.

The CDR3 sequence: CASSPVAGPTYEQYF. The CDR3 DNA is TGTGCCAGCAGCCCCGTAGCGGGACCTACCTACGAGCAGTACTTC. The genes are TRBV7-2 and TRBJ2-7, with 8 bases identical to TRBD2. Germline V gives CDR1 SGHTA, CDR2 FQGNSA. CDR3 size: 15 residues. Trimming took 5 bases from V and 2 from J; bases not matched to a gene: 8.

V is TRBV5-4 and J is TRBJ2-4; D not resolved. The germline gives CDR1 SGHNT, CDR2 YYREEE (reference sequence). V lost 1 base and J lost 3, with 8 bases in between. This CDR3 region has 14 residues. CDR3 sequence (DNA): TGTGCCAGCAGCTTGTCTAGTGACAAAAACATTCAGTACTTC. The encoded protein is CASSLSSDKNIQYF. The whole variable domain, filled in from reference TRBV5-4 and TRBJ2-4, reads ETGVTQSPTHLIKTRGQQVTLRCSSQSGHNTVSWYQQALGQGPQFIFQYYREEENGRGNFPPRFSGLQFPNYSSELNVNALELDDSALYLCASSLSSDKNIQYFGAGTRLSVL.

This clone was counted between two and nine times. The chain couples TRBV6-4 to TRBJ2-7, with 8 bases that match TRBD2. The CDR3 contains 15 residues. In germline, CDR1 is MRHNA, CDR2 SNTAGT. V gave up 3 bases and J gave up 2 bases; unmatched junction bases: 6. This chain's CDR3 is CASSEGAGGPYEQYF. CDR3 DNA sequence: TGTGCCAGCAGTGAGGGGGCGGGAGGACCCTACGAGCAGTACTTC.

The chain has TRBV4-2 and TRBJ2-3, with 7 bases that match TRBD2. This CDR3 is 15 amino acids long. Germline V gene lookup returns CDR1 LGHNA and CDR2 YNFKEQ. V shed 5 bases, J shed 4 bases, and the junction held 9 bases outside the gene matches. The chain's CDR3 is CASSSGGGSSDTQYF. The CDR3 bases are TGTGCCAGCAGCTCTGGAGGCGGGAGCTCAGATACGCAGTATTTT.

The chain carries TRBV6-5 and TRBJ2-3; 8 bases match TRBD1. The CDR3 runs to 13 residues. V lost 7 bases to trimming and J lost 6 bases; unmatched junction nucleotides: 6. Germline V CDR1 and CDR2: MNHEY, SVGAGI. The CDR3, as DNA: TGTGCCAGCACCGGACAGGGTTTGGATACGCAGTATTTT. Translating it yields CASTGQGLDTQYF.

This chain connects TRBV29-1 to TRBJ2-5; 8 bases line up with TRBD1. The CDR3 is 15 residues long. The V gene end was trimmed by 7 bases and the J gene end by 5 bases; junction bases not matched to a gene: 15. Germline V CDR1 and CDR2: SQVTM, ANQGSEA. This chain's CDR3 is CSAWTGHGGLETQYF. Here the CDR3 DNA reads TGCAGCGCCTGGACAGGGCATGGAGGTCTTGAGACCCAGTACTTC.

There are a few counts of this clone. The chain combines TRBV7-2 with TRBJ2-5; D perhaps matches TRBD2 (5 bases). Germline V gene sequence: CDR1 SGHTA, CDR2 FQGNSA. Trimming cost V 1 base and J 3 bases, with 9 bases left between them. The CDR3 totals 14 residues. The CDR3 DNA is TGTGCCAGCAGCTTAGGGAGGAGTAAAGAGACCCAGTACTTC. Encoded protein: CASSLGRSKETQYF.

The rearrangement uses TRBV4-1 and TRBJ1-6; weak D call: TRBD1 (5 bases). The germline V and J ends were trimmed by 1 base and 9 bases, with 19 bases remaining between them. Per germline, CDR1 MGHRA and CDR2 YSYEKL. The CDR3 has 17 amino acids. CDR3 sequence (DNA): TGCGCCAGCAGCCAAGGGCCAGGGCATGGCGGCGGTTCACCCCTCCACTTT. It yields the protein CASSQGPGHGGGSPLHF.

The chain employs TRBV6-1 and TRBJ1-3; D is possibly TRBD1 (5 bases). This CDR3 contains 14 residues. V lost 7 bases and J 0 bases, leaving 10 bases between the germline ends. The germline V gene encodes CDR1 MNHNS and CDR2 SASEGT. Here the CDR3 reads CASTTTASGNTIYF. The DNA of the CDR3 is TGTGCCAGCACCACGACAGCCTCTGGAAACACCATATATTTT.

The rearrangement links TRBV7-9 to TRBJ1-1; no clear D gene. The germline CDR1 and CDR2 sequences are SEHNR and FQNEAQ (reference sequence). The CDR3 is 15 amino acids. V lost 4 bases and J 3 bases, leaving 15 bases between the germline ends. CDR3 protein: CASSSGEGRYTEAFF. In DNA, the CDR3 is TGTGCCAGCAGCTCCGGGGAGGGTCGTTACACTGAAGCTTTCTTT.

The rearrangement joins TRBV30 to TRBJ2-3; 10 bases are a match to TRBD2. Germline assignment: CDR1 GTSNPN and CDR2 SVGIG (reference sequence). Losses at the gene ends were 8 bases for V and 7 bases for J; bases not matched to a gene: 9. This CDR3 spans 13 amino acids. The CDR3 nucleotides read TGTGCCCGGACTAGCGGAGGGACGAATACGCAGTATTTT. Translation gives CARTSGGTNTQYF.

This clone was observed a single time. The V call is TRBV21-1, the J call TRBJ1-1. TRBV21-1 is reported as a pseudogene. CDR3 size: 14 residues. The CDR3 region is CASSPPGGDTEAFF. The CDR3 DNA reads TGTGCCAGCAGCCCGCCAGGAGGGGACACTGAAGCTTTCTTT.

The chain uses TRBV5-1 and TRBJ1-2, with D tentatively TRBD1 (6 bases). V was cut by 3 bases and J by 1 base, with 7 bases left in between. The germline V gene encodes CDR1 SGHRS and CDR2 YFSETQ. The CDR3 sequence is 13 residues long. CDR3 DNA sequence: TGCGCCAGCAGCTGGGACAATAACTATGGCTACACCTTC. Its translation is CASSWDNNYGYTF.

This clone has only one observation. The chain uses TRBV4-1 and TRBJ2-3; 7 bases are shared with TRBD2. CDR3 length: 17 amino acids. Germline V gene sequence: CDR1 MGHRA, CDR2 YSYEKL. Trimming took 4 bases from V and 5 from J; bases not matched to a gene: 15. CDR3 coding DNA: TGCGCCAGCAGCCCCAGAATAACTAGCGCCTCTGGAGATACGCAGTATTTT. As protein: CASSPRITSASGDTQYF.

The V gene is TRBV5-1, the J gene TRBJ2-7; 9 bases match TRBD1. With 5 bases clipped from V and 0 bases from J, the junction kept 3 bases outside the gene matches. This CDR3 has 14 residues. From germline, CDR1 is SGHRS and CDR2 YFSETQ. The CDR3 DNA sequence: TGCGCCAGCAGAGGGACAGGGAGCTCCTACGAGCAGTACTTC. Protein: CASRGTGSSYEQYF.

The gene calls are TRBV28 and TRBJ2-5; D perhaps matches TRBD1 (7 bases). V was cut by 3 bases and J by 5 bases, with 19 bases left in between. Germline values: CDR1 MDHEN, CDR2 SYDVKM. The CDR3 has 16 residues. The CDR3 reads CASSFGGGARWETQYF. The CDR3 nucleotides read TGTGCCAGCAGTTTCGGAGGGGGCGCCCGGTGGGAGACCCAGTACTTC.

A word on this clone: A junction end diverges from the germline sequence, so it may reflect a read error. This chain uses TRBV7-9 with TRBJ2-1, with D possibly matching TRBD1 (5 bases). The CDR3 sequence is 11 residues long. The germline gives CDR1 SEHNR, CDR2 FQNEAQ (reference sequence). The CDR3 sequence is CSSSFGAEQFF. DNA for the CDR3: TGTTCCAGCAGCTTTGGGGCGGAGCAGTTCTTC.